The clone carrying this T cell receptor (beta chain) was seen just once. Its antigen is undetermined. The entry originates in a study of shared clonotypes between healthy human individuals. Study results and caveats: Generation probabilities were higher for clonotypes shared across all four sorted-subset donors than for unshared ones. Rarefaction showed sorted-subset sequencing was incomplete despite large depth.

This CDR3 is 14 amino acids long. Trimming left V 2 bases short and J 7 bases short, with 12 bases between. Germline V gene lookup returns CDR1 MGHDK and CDR2 SYGVNS. Original processing notes: ImmunoSEQ only sent back junction sequences with no quality scores, so filtering was done differently. Profiling relied on immunoSEQ multiplex PCR, and the TCRdb table lists in-frame clones only, not all of them. The V and J calls and clone size were taken over from that table, and D and trimming were inferred from the DNA. The sample carries roughly 760,000 clones, over 65% recorded once. Sequences were obtained from memory CD4+ T cells sorted from blood. Subset noted: CD45RA-negative fraction. The sequence was collected from a woman younger than 45 in good health. J is TRBJ1-5 and V is TRBV25-1, with D possibly being TRBD1 (5 bases). The CDR3 reads CASSEGRGEQPQHF. CDR3 bases: TGTGCCAGCAGTGAAGGGAGGGGCGAGCAGCCCCAGCATTTT.